The next 4 T cell receptor beta chains were all read from a single sample in a study of cytomegalovirus exposure and HLA in healthy donors. The table came from immunoSEQ multiplex PCR; TCRdb's copy has only in-frame clones and leaves some out. Of 140,000 or so clones in the sample, 70% to 90% were seen once. Sequencing was carried out using PBMCs. Source of these receptors: a woman in her twenties or thirties in good health and CMV-seropositive.

The chain combines TRBV4-2 with TRBJ2-2, with D maybe TRBD1 (6 bases). CDR3 length: 13 residues. Germline values: CDR1 LGHNA, CDR2 YNFKEQ. The V and J ends lost 8 bases and 0 bases respectively, with 7 bases between them. The CDR3 spells CASGGANTGELFF. DNA of the CDR3: TGTGCCAGCGGGGGCGCGAACACCGGGGAGCTGTTTTTT.

The CDR3 DNA reads TGTGCCAGCAGTTTTTACTCGGGACTAGCGGGTAGCACCGGGGAGCTGTTTTTT. Translated: CASSFYSGLAGSTGELFF. The V and J genes are TRBV2 and TRBJ2-2; 12 bases match TRBD2. The CDR3 is made up of 18 amino acids. Germline V gene data show CDR1 as SNHLY and CDR2 as FYNNEI. Unmatched junction bases numbered 11, after V lost 5 bases and J lost 4 bases.

The chain couples TRBV6-8 to TRBJ2-2; D is uncertain. Germline CDR1 MNHGY, CDR2 SAAAGT. The germline V and J ends were trimmed by 0 bases and 4 bases, with 12 bases remaining between them. CDR3 length equals 16 residues. The CDR3 is CASSYSVRRGTGELFF. The CDR3 nucleotides read TGTGCCAGCAGTTACTCGGTGCGCCGTGGCACCGGGGAGCTGTTTTTT.

This clone has only one observation. The chain carries TRBV5-1 and TRBJ2-3; D may be TRBD1 (6 bases). The CDR3 spans 13 residues. Germline values: CDR1 SGHRS, CDR2 YFSETQ. The V and J ends lost 8 bases and 2 bases respectively, with 12 bases between them. The CDR3 DNA reads TGCGCCAGTAACACAGGGTACACAGATACGCAGTATTTT. Amino acid sequence: CASNTGYTDTQYF.